This TCR beta chain derives from a study of T cells in narcolepsy (dated by TCRdb to 2016 to 2019). General notes on the study: Healthy control donors were enrolled in the study alongside patients who had narcolepsy type 1 or type 2 (NT1, NT2). The study sought autoreactive T cells targeting hypocretin neuron self-antigens (hypocretin, TRIB2) in narcolepsy patients, using TCR Vbeta sequencing to track clonotypes in blood and CSF. Results the study describes overall, beyond this receptor: Plots comparing CSF and blood CD4+ T cell clonotypes from the same patient highlighted HCRT-specific and TRIB2-specific autoreactive clonotypes. According to the report, autoreactive clonotypes were detected serially in the blood of the same patients and of different patients, but not in healthy controls.

As for this clone: The antigen it binds to is not known. Base quality data are lacking; no much larger clone is found one base away.

Receptor amplification or capture employed the immunoSEQ multiplex PCR assay. What TCRdb holds here is the immuneACCESS table cut down to in-frame rearrangements. Part of the clones is not present; checked against another copy, under half of the missing clones reflect an unresolved V gene, and the others are unexplained. Present in this sample are more than 8,000 clones, around 70% of which were seen just once. 22% of the sample is taken by the ten largest. The cysteine opens and the phenylalanine closes a CDR3 of 13 amino acids. Just CDR3 DNA is preserved here, 39 bases in frame from base 1. At the junction V is shortened by 5 bases and J by 2 bases, with 7 bases in between. CDR1 MNHEY and CDR2 SVGAGI were looked up in the germline V gene. To allow TCR Vbeta sequencing and a comparison with CSF CD8+ T cells, memory CD8+ T cells were sorted ex vivo from the blood of patients.

The sample taken for sequencing was CD45RA- memory CD8+ T cells from PBMCs. The label giving this sample's cell subset or site can be read as: memory T cells sorted ex vivo from peripheral blood. Rearrangement joined TRBV6-5 to TRBJ2-1, with the D gene not clear enough to name. The sequence was obtained from a human donor with narcolepsy. In nucleotides, the sequence is TGTGCCAGCAGTAAACAAGCCTACAATGAGCAGTTCTTC. Its protein product is CASSKQAYNEQFF.